Included here is one TCR beta chain sequence, with context. These data belong to a study of cytomegalovirus exposure and HLA in healthy donors. Study in general: From roughly 180 million T cells, an earlier analysis saw 110 million or so unique TCR beta sequences.

Both 60 Vbeta primers and 13 Jbeta primers went into the PCR. Profiling relied on immunoSEQ multiplex PCR, and the TCRdb table lists in-frame clones only, not all of them. Here the sample spans 150,000 to 200,000 clones, under 85% being singletons. The donors gave bone marrow, and they were healthy. Trimming took 1 base from V and 1 from J, leaving 11 bases between them. The germline V gene encodes CDR1 MGHRA and CDR2 YSYEKL. The CDR3 consists of 16 residues. The TCR was taken from a man in his late teens or twenties in good health and CMV-seronegative. Sequenced sample: PBMCs. The gene calls are TRBV4-1 and TRBJ2-1; the D gene is possibly TRBD2 (6 bases). CDR3: CASSQVPSESYNEQFF. For the CDR3, the DNA is TGCGCCAGCAGCCAAGTTCCTAGCGAGTCCTACAATGAGCAGTTCTTC.